This TCR beta chain was documented in a study of cytomegalovirus exposure and HLA in healthy donors. The length of the CDR3 is 11 residues. Per germline, CDR1 MGHDK and CDR2 SYGVNS. PCR employed 60 Vbeta and 13 Jbeta primers. Profiled with immunoSEQ multiplex PCR; TCRdb holds only in-frame clones, not every one. In the table there are around 250,000 clones, approximately 81% of which are singletons. Concerning this clone itself: At one end the junction does not follow the germline gene, possibly because of a read error.

This receptor was identified in a woman in her fifties or sixties in good health and CMV-seropositive. The chain carries TRBV25-1 and TRBJ2-7; D not resolved. Sample: PBMCs. CDR3 loop: CASSGFYERYF. The CDR3 DNA reads TGTGCCAGCAGTGGGTTTTACGAGCGGTACTTC.